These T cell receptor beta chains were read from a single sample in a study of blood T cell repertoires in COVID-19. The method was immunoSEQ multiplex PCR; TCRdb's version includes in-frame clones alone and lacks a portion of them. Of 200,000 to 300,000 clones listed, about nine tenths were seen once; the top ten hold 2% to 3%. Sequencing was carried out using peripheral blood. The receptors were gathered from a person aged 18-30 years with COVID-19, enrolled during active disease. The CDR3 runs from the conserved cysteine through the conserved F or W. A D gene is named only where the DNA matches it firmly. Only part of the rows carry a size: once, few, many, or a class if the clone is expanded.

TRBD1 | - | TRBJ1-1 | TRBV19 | CASSPRDRLNTEAFF | TGTGCCAGTAGTCCTAGGGACAGATTGAACACTGAAGCTTTCTTT
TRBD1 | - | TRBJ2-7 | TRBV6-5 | CASIDRGHEQYF | TGTGCCAGCATAGACAGGGGCCACGAGCAGTACTTC
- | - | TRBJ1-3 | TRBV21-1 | CASSKVRGPRNTIYF | TGTGCCAGCAGCAAAGTCAGGGGGCCAAGAAACACCATATATTTT
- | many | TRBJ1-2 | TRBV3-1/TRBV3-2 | CASSLGSGDYGYTF | TGTGCCAGCAGCCTCGGGTCCGGGGACTATGGCTACACCTTC
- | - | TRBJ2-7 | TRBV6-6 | CASSSLSVSYEQYF | TGTGCCAGCAGCTCCCTCTCGGTCTCCTACGAGCAGTACTTC
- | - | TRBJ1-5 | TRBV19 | CASSMRVNQPQHF | TGTGCCAGTAGTATGAGGGTCAATCAGCCCCAGCATTTT
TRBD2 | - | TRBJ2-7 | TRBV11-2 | CASSLGKLAGLYEQYF | TGTGCCAGCAGCTTAGGGAAACTAGCGGGCCTTTACGAGCAGTACTTC
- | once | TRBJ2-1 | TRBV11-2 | CASSLDIPGSYNEQFF | TGTGCCAGCAGCTTAGACATACCGGGGTCCTACAATGAGCAGTTCTTC
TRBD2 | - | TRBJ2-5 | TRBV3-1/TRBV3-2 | CASSQREGETQYF | TGTGCCAGCAGCCAGCGGGAGGGGGAGACCCAGTACTTC
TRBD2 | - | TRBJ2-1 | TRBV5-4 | CASSPEPAGGSNEQFF | TGTGCCAGCAGCCCGGAACCAGCGGGAGGGTCGAATGAGCAGTTCTTC
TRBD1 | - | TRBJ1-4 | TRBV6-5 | CASSRDRAGDEKLFF | TGTGCCAGCAGTCGGGACAGGGCCGGGGATGAAAAACTGTTTTTT
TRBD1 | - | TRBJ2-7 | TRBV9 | CASSVEGTGKGEQYF | TGTGCCAGCAGCGTAGAAGGGACAGGGAAAGGCGAGCAGTACTTC
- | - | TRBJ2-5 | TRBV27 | CASSFLGSNGGETQYF | TGTGCCAGCAGTTTCTTAGGCAGTAACGGAGGGGAGACCCAGTACTTC
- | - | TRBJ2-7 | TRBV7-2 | CASSPETASYEQYF | TGTGCCAGCAGCCCCGAAACCGCGTCCTACGAGCAGTACTTC
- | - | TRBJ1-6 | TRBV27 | CASNPVGRSNSPLHF | TGTGCCAGCAATCCTGTGGGGCGCAGTAATTCACCCCTCCACTTT
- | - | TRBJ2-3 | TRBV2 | CASTFRRDTQYF | TGTGCCAGCACTTTCCGGAGGGATACGCAGTATTTT
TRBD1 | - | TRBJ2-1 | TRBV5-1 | CASSLTGTGGIGAEQFF | TGCGCCAGCAGCTTAACCGGGACAGGGGGTATAGGGGCTGAGCAGTTCTTC
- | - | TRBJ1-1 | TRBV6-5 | CASSPTGVGEAFF | TGTGCCAGCAGTCCGACGGGGGTGGGGGAAGCTTTCTTT
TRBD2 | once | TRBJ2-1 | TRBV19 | CASASSGSSYNEQFF | TGTGCCAGCGCCTCTAGCGGGAGCTCCTACAATGAGCAGTTCTTC
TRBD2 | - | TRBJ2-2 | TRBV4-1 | CASSQSGAGTSGKKNTGELFF | TGCGCCAGCAGTCAATCTGGGGCCGGGACTAGCGGGAAGAAGAACACCGGGGAGCTGTTTTTT
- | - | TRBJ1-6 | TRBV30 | CAWSVAASRTLHF | TGTGCCTGGAGTGTCGCGGCGTCTCGGACCCTCCACTTT
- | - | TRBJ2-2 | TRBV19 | CASSSAQGRITGELFF | TGTGCCAGTAGTTCTGCACAGGGGAGGATTACCGGGGAGCTGTTTTTT
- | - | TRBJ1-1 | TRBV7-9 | CASARAEAFF | TGTGCCAGCGCACGGGCTGAAGCTTTCTTT
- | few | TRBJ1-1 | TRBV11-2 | CASSPLPGYTEAFF | TGTGCCAGCAGCCCTCTACCAGGGTACACTGAAGCTTTCTTT
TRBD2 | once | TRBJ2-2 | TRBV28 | CASSSPGLVSGELFF | TGTGCCAGCAGTTCACCGGGACTAGTCTCTGGGGAGCTGTTTTTT
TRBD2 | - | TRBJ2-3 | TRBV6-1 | CASSESGSWSTDTQYF | TGTGCCAGCAGTGAAAGCGGGAGCTGGAGCACAGATACGCAGTATTTT
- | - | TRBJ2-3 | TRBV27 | CASSLGVDTQYF | TGTGCCAGCAGTTTAGGAGTAGATACGCAGTATTTT
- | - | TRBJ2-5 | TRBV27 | CATQGLAGETQYF | TGTGCCACCCAGGGTCTGGCAGGGGAGACCCAGTACTTC
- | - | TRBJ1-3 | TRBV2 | CASGPWADSKTVSGNTIYF | TGTGCCAGCGGGCCCTGGGCTGACAGCAAAACAGTCTCTGGAAACACCATATATTTT
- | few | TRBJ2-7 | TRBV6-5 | CASSYSGHRDYEQYF | TGTGCCAGCAGTTACTCTGGACACAGAGACTACGAGCAGTACTTC
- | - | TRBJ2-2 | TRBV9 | CASSPGHSNTGELFF | TGTGCCAGCAGCCCTGGACATAGTAACACCGGGGAGCTGTTTTTT
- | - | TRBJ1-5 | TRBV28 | CASSNQGLLNQPQHF | TGTGCCAGCAGTAACCAGGGGCTTCTCAATCAGCCCCAGCATTTT
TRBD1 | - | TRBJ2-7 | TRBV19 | CASSPQGDTYEQYF | TGTGCCAGTAGTCCCCAGGGGGACACCTACGAGCAGTACTTC
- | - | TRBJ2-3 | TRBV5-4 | CASSFRGGSRTDTQYF | TGTGCCAGCAGCTTCAGGGGCGGGAGCCGCACAGATACGCAGTATTTT
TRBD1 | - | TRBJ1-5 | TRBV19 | CASSIRWEQGAVQPQHF | TGTGCCAGTAGTATACGGTGGGAACAGGGGGCCGTACAGCCCCAGCATTTT
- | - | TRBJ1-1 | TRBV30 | CAWSVPKPEAFF | TGTGCCTGGAGTGTACCTAAGCCTGAAGCTTTCTTT
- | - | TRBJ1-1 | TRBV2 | CASMPGHLNTEAFF | TGTGCCAGCATGCCGGGACACCTGAACACTGAAGCTTTCTTT
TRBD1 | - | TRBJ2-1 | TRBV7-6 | CASSLAGQGPNEQFF | TGTGCCAGCAGCTTAGCGGGACAGGGACCCAATGAGCAGTTCTTC
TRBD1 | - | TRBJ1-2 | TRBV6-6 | CASSPTGAMYGYTF | TGTGCCAGCAGTCCAACAGGGGCTATGTATGGCTACACCTTC
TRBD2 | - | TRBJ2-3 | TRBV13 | CASSLQVAGVLDTQYF | TGTGCCAGCAGCCTCCAGGTAGCGGGAGTTCTAGATACGCAGTATTTT
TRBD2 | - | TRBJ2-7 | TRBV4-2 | CASSQGTSGPPGEQYF | TGTGCCAGCAGCCAAGGGACTAGCGGGCCCCCGGGCGAGCAGTACTTC
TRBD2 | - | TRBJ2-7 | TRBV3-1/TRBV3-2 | CASSPGLAGGYEQYF | TGTGCCAGCAGCCCCGGACTAGCGGGAGGATACGAGCAGTACTTC
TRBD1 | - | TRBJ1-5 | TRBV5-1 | CASSWDRNQPQHF | TGCGCCAGCAGCTGGGACAGAAATCAGCCCCAGCATTTT
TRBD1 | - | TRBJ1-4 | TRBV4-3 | CASSQDPGQGYEKLFF | TGCGCCAGCAGCCAAGATCCAGGACAGGGGTATGAAAAACTGTTTTTT
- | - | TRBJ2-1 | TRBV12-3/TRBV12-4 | CASSLGAGEQFF | TGTGCCAGCAGTTTGGGCGCCGGTGAGCAGTTCTTC
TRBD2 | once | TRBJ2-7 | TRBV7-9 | CASSLGTSGRAYEQYF | TGTGCCAGCAGCTTAGGGACTAGCGGGAGAGCCTACGAGCAGTACTTC
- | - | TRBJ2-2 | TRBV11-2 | CASSEMIANTGELFF | TGTGCCAGCAGCGAGATGATCGCGAACACCGGGGAGCTGTTTTTT
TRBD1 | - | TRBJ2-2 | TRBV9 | CASSLGDRGPGELFF | TGTGCCAGCAGTTTGGGGGACAGGGGGCCCGGGGAGCTGTTTTTT
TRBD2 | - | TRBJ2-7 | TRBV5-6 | CASSLGTSGGEQYF | TGTGCCAGCAGCTTGGGGACTAGCGGAGGCGAGCAGTACTTC
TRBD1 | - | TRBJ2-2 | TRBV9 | CASSVEATNRGRTGELFF | TGTGCCAGCAGCGTAGAGGCTACCAACAGGGGGCGAACCGGGGAGCTGTTTTTT
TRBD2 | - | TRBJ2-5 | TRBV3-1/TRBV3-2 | CASSSVDGESGSSETQYF | TGTGCCAGCAGCTCCGTTGATGGGGAAAGCGGGAGTAGTGAGACCCAGTACTTC
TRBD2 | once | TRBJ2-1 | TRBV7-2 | CASSLELAGNNEQFF | TGTGCCAGCAGCTTAGAACTAGCGGGGAACAATGAGCAGTTCTTC
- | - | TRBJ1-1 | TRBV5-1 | CASRVQGGRSGTEAFF | TGCGCCAGCAGAGTCCAGGGAGGGAGGTCCGGCACTGAAGCTTTCTTT